The clone carrying this TCR beta chain was seen ten or more times. This specimen comes from a study of T-cell reconstitution after alpha-beta-depleted transplantation in children. A library of TCRbeta sequences, prepared with unique molecular identifiers, was generated. TCRdb passed the PCR reads through MiXCR, listing each CDR3 protein once. The profile shows some 600,000 distinct CDR3 sequences, 16% of them singletons. The CDR3 extends over 15 amino acids. The V end was cut by 1 base, the J end by 1 base, with 12 bases between. Germline CDR1 and CDR2: SGHRS and YFSETQ. This receptor was obtained from a human donor who donated a stem cell graft to a child with acute myeloid leukemia. The J gene is TRBJ2-7, the V gene TRBV5-1, with D perhaps matching TRBD1 (6 bases). Source: PBMCs from the stem cell graft donor, taken from the stem cell graft. The CDR3 reads CASSLKLGQSYEQYF. The CDR3 region has the DNA TGCGCCAGCAGCTTGAAGTTGGGACAATCCTACGAGCAGTACTTC.